This passage covers 3 T cell receptor beta chains from one sample sequenced in a study of identical twins. TCRdb ran MiXCR on the 5' RACE reads and lists one entry per CDR3 protein. The sample includes around 220,000 distinct CDR3 sequences, roughly 10% of them seen just once. The source material was memory T cells sorted from blood. Source of these receptors: a man aged 45 to 65 in good health.

This clonotype showed up many times. The rearrangement links TRBV29-1 to TRBJ1-5; D gene unclear. The V end was cut by 4 bases, the J end by 4 bases, with 17 bases between. Per germline, CDR1 SQVTM and CDR2 ANQGSEA. CDR3 size: 15 residues. CDR3 region: CSVAHNTGTNQPQHF. The DNA of the CDR3 is TGCAGCGTTGCCCATAATACGGGAACTAATCAGCCCCAGCATTTT. The whole variable domain, remainder taken from reference TRBV29-1 and TRBJ1-5, is SAVISQKPSRDICQRGTSLTIQCQVDSQVTMMFWYRQQPGQSLTLIATANQGSEATYESGFVIDKFPISRPNLTFSTLTVSNMSPEDSSIYLCSVAHNTGTNQPQHFGDGTRLSIL.

The rearrangement joins TRBV6-4 to TRBJ2-1; D is perhaps TRBD2 (5 bases). The CDR3 runs 13 residues. Germline V lookup: CDR1 MRHNA, CDR2 SNTAGT. Trimming removed 4 bases at V and 2 bases at J, with 6 bases between. In DNA, the CDR3 is TGTGCCAGCAGTGCCGGGGCCTACAATGAGCAGTTCTTC. Its translation: CASSAGAYNEQFF.

A few counts support this clonotype. This chain links TRBV4-2 with TRBJ1-2; possibly TRBD1 for D (5 bases). The CDR3 spans 15 residues. Per germline, CDR1 LGHNA and CDR2 YNFKEQ. Trimming pared 0 bases from V and 1 base from J, leaving 9 bases between. CDR3 sequence (DNA): TGTGCCAGCAGCCAAGATGGGGGGGGTAACTATGGCTACACCTTC. Residues: CASSQDGGGNYGYTF.